Included here is one T cell receptor (beta chain) sequence, with context. The antigen remains unidentified. Trimming left V 0 bases short and J 1 base short, with 9 bases between. CDR1 LNHNV and CDR2 YYDKDF come from the germline V gene (reference sequence). This CDR3 contains 15 residues. Patients with a history of autoimmune disease or on systemic immunosuppression were excluded. The data stem from a study of OX40 agonist ivuxolimab in advanced cancers. Findings of the study overall: Both blood CD4+ and CD8+ T cells showed clonal growth by week 6 at 0.1 to 3.0 mg/kg. Compared with CD4+, CD8+ T cells on average had more expanded clones.

Assay: immunoSEQ multiplex PCR; the TCRdb copy retains only in-frame clones and omits some. The table shows about 80,000 clones, with approximately 83% occurring only once. The material sequenced was CD4+ or CD8+ T cells sorted from blood, taken in a trial of the OX40 agonist ivuxolimab. The clonotype was recovered from an adult with an advanced solid tumor such as melanoma, head and neck, liver or kidney cancer. The V gene is TRBV15, the J gene TRBJ2-5, with a weak D call TRBD2 (5 bases). The CDR3, as DNA: TGTGCCACCAGCAGAGAAGCGGTGTTCCAAGAGACCCAGTACTTC. This translates into CATSREAVFQETQYF.